A selection of T cell receptor beta chains follows, all from one sample in a study of vaccination effects on CD4 cells after COVID-19. These receptors are not linked to any known antigen. Produced via immunoSEQ multiplex PCR; TCRdb's table is partial and in-frame only. The sample includes about 38,000 clones, around 68% of them seen just once. The specimen was CD4+ T cells from PBMCs cultured with SARS-CoV-2 spike peptides, collected before COVID-19 vaccination. These receptors came from a human donor who received a COVID-19 vaccine. The CDR3 runs from the conserved cysteine through the conserved F or W. D genes are given only for firm matches. Where a row states a size, it is once, few, many or the class of an expanded clone; other rows omit it.

v_call: TRBV6-5; clone_size: NA; j_call: TRBJ2-3; d_call: NA; cdr3_aa: CASSYSGPTDTQYF; cdr3_nt: TGTGCCAGCAGTTACTCAGGGCCCACAGATACGCAGTATTTT
v_call: TRBV4-2; clone_size: NA; j_call: TRBJ2-5; d_call: NA; cdr3_aa: CASSQDSAQETQYF; cdr3_nt: TGTGCCAGCAGCCAAGATTCGGCTCAAGAGACCCAGTACTTC
v_call: TRBV4-2; clone_size: few; j_call: TRBJ1-1; d_call: NA; cdr3_aa: CASSQRTGTQAFF; cdr3_nt: TGTGCCAGCAGCCAACGAACAGGAACCCAAGCTTTCTTT
v_call: TRBV7-2; clone_size: NA; j_call: TRBJ2-1; d_call: TRBD2; cdr3_aa: CASSALAGGSYNEQFF; cdr3_nt: TGTGCCAGCAGCGCATTAGCGGGAGGCTCCTACAATGAGCAGTTCTTC
v_call: TRBV7-2; clone_size: NA; j_call: TRBJ1-2; d_call: TRBD1; cdr3_aa: CAGSPSTGANYGYTF; cdr3_nt: TGTGCCGGCAGCCCATCGACAGGGGCCAACTATGGCTACACCTTC
v_call: TRBV7-8; clone_size: NA; j_call: TRBJ2-5; d_call: TRBD2; cdr3_aa: CASSVGLAGGWRQETQYF; cdr3_nt: TGTGCCAGCAGCGTCGGACTAGCGGGGGGGTGGAGGCAAGAGACCCAGTACTTC
v_call: TRBV5-1; clone_size: NA; j_call: TRBJ1-1; d_call: TRBD1; cdr3_aa: CASSLSRTGGFTEAFF; cdr3_nt: TGCGCCAGCAGCTTGTCCCGGACAGGGGGTTTCACTGAAGCTTTCTTT
v_call: TRBV18; clone_size: NA; j_call: TRBJ1-2; d_call: NA; cdr3_aa: CASSQNRMNYGYTF; cdr3_nt: TGTGCCAGCTCACAGAACAGGATGAACTATGGCTACACCTTC
v_call: TRBV28; clone_size: NA; j_call: TRBJ2-7; d_call: TRBD2; cdr3_aa: CASCSLEYSGSWYEQYF; cdr3_nt: TGTGCCAGCTGTTCCCTCGAATATAGCGGGAGTTGGTACGAGCAGTACTTC
v_call: TRBV4-2; clone_size: few; j_call: TRBJ1-5; d_call: NA; cdr3_aa: CASSQGQNQPQHF; cdr3_nt: TGTGCCAGCAGCCAAGGACAGAATCAGCCCCAGCATTTT
v_call: TRBV6-2/TRBV6-3; clone_size: NA; j_call: TRBJ2-7; d_call: NA; cdr3_aa: CASSPGAYLSYEQYF; cdr3_nt: TGTGCCAGCAGCCCGGGGGCCTATCTCTCCTACGAGCAGTACTTC
v_call: TRBV28; clone_size: NA; j_call: TRBJ1-1; d_call: NA; cdr3_aa: CASKQGATEAFF; cdr3_nt: TGTGCCTCCAAGCAGGGTGCCACTGAAGCTTTCTTT
v_call: TRBV30; clone_size: NA; j_call: TRBJ1-2; d_call: TRBD1; cdr3_aa: CAWSVGGRSFYGYTF; cdr3_nt: TGTGCCTGGAGTGTAGGGGGCAGGTCGTTTTATGGCTACACCTTC
v_call: TRBV7-8; clone_size: once; j_call: TRBJ1-1; d_call: NA; cdr3_aa: CASSLARQGTEAFF; cdr3_nt: TGTGCCAGCAGCTTAGCGCGTCAGGGCACTGAAGCTTTCTTT
v_call: TRBV4-3; clone_size: NA; j_call: TRBJ2-7; d_call: NA; cdr3_aa: CASSQDGVSYEQYF; cdr3_nt: TGCGCCAGCAGCCAAGACGGGGTTTCCTACGAGCAGTACTTC
v_call: TRBV6-2/TRBV6-3; clone_size: once; j_call: TRBJ1-1; d_call: TRBD1; cdr3_aa: CASSDRDNTEAFF; cdr3_nt: TGTGCCAGCAGTGACAGGGACAACACTGAAGCTTTCTTT
v_call: TRBV27; clone_size: NA; j_call: TRBJ1-1; d_call: NA; cdr3_aa: CASRPIEGISTEAFF; cdr3_nt: TGTGCCAGCAGACCGATCGAGGGGATTTCCACTGAAGCTTTCTTT
v_call: TRBV7-8; clone_size: NA; j_call: TRBJ1-3; d_call: NA; cdr3_aa: CASSLFRQSSGNTIYF; cdr3_nt: TGTGCCAGCAGCTTATTCCGGCAGTCCTCTGGAAACACCATATATTTT
v_call: TRBV7-9; clone_size: few; j_call: TRBJ2-7; d_call: TRBD2; cdr3_aa: CASSAGTSYEQYF; cdr3_nt: TGTGCCAGCAGCGCAGGGACTAGTTACGAGCAGTACTTC
v_call: TRBV18; clone_size: NA; j_call: TRBJ2-1; d_call: NA; cdr3_aa: CASSPRDIYNEQFF; cdr3_nt: TGTGCCAGCTCACCCCGGGACATCTACAATGAGCAGTTCTTC
v_call: TRBV18; clone_size: NA; j_call: TRBJ1-2; d_call: NA; cdr3_aa: CASSPTGSSYGYTF; cdr3_nt: TGTGCCAGCTCACCTACGGGATCTTCTTATGGCTACACCTTC
v_call: TRBV6-5; clone_size: NA; j_call: TRBJ2-1; d_call: NA; cdr3_aa: CASSYRGGGSYNEQFF; cdr3_nt: TGTGCCAGCAGTTACAGGGGAGGGGGCTCCTACAATGAGCAGTTCTTC
v_call: TRBV5-4; clone_size: few; j_call: TRBJ2-1; d_call: NA; cdr3_aa: CASSLAGAASYNEQFF; cdr3_nt: TGTGCCAGCAGCTTGGCCGGGGCTGCCTCCTACAATGAGCAGTTCTTC
v_call: TRBV7-2; clone_size: NA; j_call: TRBJ1-2; d_call: NA; cdr3_aa: CASSSEVRSQYGGNYGYTF; cdr3_nt: TGTGCCAGCAGCTCGGAGGTGCGCAGCCAATACGGTGGGAACTATGGCTACACCTTC
v_call: TRBV30; clone_size: NA; j_call: TRBJ1-1; d_call: NA; cdr3_aa: CAWSVREGTRAFF; cdr3_nt: TGTGCCTGGAGTGTACGTGAGGGTACGAGAGCTTTCTTT
v_call: TRBV5-1; clone_size: NA; j_call: TRBJ2-2; d_call: TRBD2; cdr3_aa: CASSLDSGGAIGELFF; cdr3_nt: TGCGCCAGCAGCTTGGATAGCGGGGGGGCCATCGGGGAGCTGTTTTTT
v_call: TRBV6-1; clone_size: NA; j_call: TRBJ2-3; d_call: TRBD2; cdr3_aa: CASSDGTSGTDTQYF; cdr3_nt: TGTGCCAGCAGTGACGGGACTAGCGGTACAGATACGCAGTATTTT
v_call: TRBV19; clone_size: NA; j_call: TRBJ1-1; d_call: TRBD1; cdr3_aa: CASSIQGAFEAFF; cdr3_nt: TGTGCCAGTAGTATACAGGGGGCCTTTGAAGCTTTCTTT
v_call: TRBV7-3; clone_size: NA; j_call: TRBJ2-2; d_call: NA; cdr3_aa: CASSLRGESGELFF; cdr3_nt: TGTGCCAGCAGCTTAAGGGGGGAAAGCGGGGAGCTGTTTTTT
v_call: TRBV18; clone_size: NA; j_call: TRBJ2-2; d_call: TRBD2; cdr3_aa: CASSPASGTNTGELFF; cdr3_nt: TGTGCCAGCTCACCGGCTAGCGGGACGAACACCGGGGAGCTGTTTTTT
v_call: TRBV4-3; clone_size: NA; j_call: TRBJ1-2; d_call: NA; cdr3_aa: CASSQDLGGAYGYTF; cdr3_nt: TGCGCCAGCAGCCAAGATCTAGGGGGGGCCTATGGCTACACCTTC
v_call: TRBV7-9; clone_size: NA; j_call: TRBJ2-3; d_call: NA; cdr3_aa: CASSGGSPGAQYF; cdr3_nt: TGTGCCAGCAGCGGAGGGAGTCCGGGGGCGCAGTATTTT
v_call: TRBV23-1; clone_size: NA; j_call: TRBJ2-3; d_call: NA; cdr3_aa: CASSPPGDTRISSTDTQYF; cdr3_nt: TGCGCCAGCAGTCCTCCGGGGGACACCCGGATATCTAGCACAGATACGCAGTATTTT
v_call: TRBV5-4; clone_size: NA; j_call: TRBJ2-1; d_call: TRBD2; cdr3_aa: CASRLAGGPNEQFF; cdr3_nt: TGTGCCAGTAGACTAGCGGGGGGGCCCAATGAGCAGTTCTTC
v_call: TRBV11-2; clone_size: NA; j_call: TRBJ2-2; d_call: NA; cdr3_aa: CASSLLNFDSPNTGELFF; cdr3_nt: TGTGCCAGCAGCCTCCTGAACTTCGACAGCCCGAACACCGGGGAGCTGTTTTTT
v_call: TRBV28; clone_size: few; j_call: TRBJ2-7; d_call: NA; cdr3_aa: CASRLAFTYEQYF; cdr3_nt: TGTGCCAGCAGGTTAGCGTTTACCTACGAGCAGTACTTC
v_call: TRBV28; clone_size: few; j_call: TRBJ2-2; d_call: NA; cdr3_aa: CASSPGTPNTGELFF; cdr3_nt: TGTGCCAGCAGTCCCGGGACCCCGAACACCGGGGAGCTGTTTTTT
v_call: TRBV5-1; clone_size: NA; j_call: TRBJ2-2; d_call: NA; cdr3_aa: CASSLRPPEGTGELFF; cdr3_nt: TGCGCCAGCAGCTTGCGGCCCCCGGAGGGCACCGGGGAGCTGTTTTTT
v_call: TRBV9; clone_size: few; j_call: TRBJ2-2; d_call: NA; cdr3_aa: CASSVTPGTFELFF; cdr3_nt: TGTGCCAGCAGCGTAACCCCCGGGACATTTGAGCTGTTTTTT
v_call: TRBV6-5; clone_size: NA; j_call: TRBJ2-7; d_call: TRBD1; cdr3_aa: CASFVTGGHEQYF; cdr3_nt: TGTGCCAGCTTTGTGACAGGGGGCCACGAGCAGTACTTC
v_call: TRBV27; clone_size: NA; j_call: TRBJ2-2; d_call: NA; cdr3_aa: CASSLFRTGRGAGELFF; cdr3_nt: TGTGCCAGCAGTTTATTCCGCACGGGCAGGGGAGCCGGGGAGCTGTTTTTT
v_call: TRBV18; clone_size: NA; j_call: TRBJ1-5; d_call: NA; cdr3_aa: CASSPSGRNQPQHF; cdr3_nt: TGTGCCAGCTCACCATCGGGCAGAAATCAGCCCCAGCATTTT
v_call: TRBV6-6; clone_size: NA; j_call: TRBJ1-3; d_call: NA; cdr3_aa: CASSLDISIYF; cdr3_nt: TGTGCCAGCAGTCTCGATATCTCCATATATTTT
v_call: TRBV7-9; clone_size: once; j_call: TRBJ2-6; d_call: TRBD1; cdr3_aa: CASSLRPGGGSGANVLTF; cdr3_nt: TGTGCCAGCAGCTTAAGGCCAGGGGGCGGGTCTGGGGCCAACGTCCTGACTTTC
v_call: TRBV30; clone_size: NA; j_call: TRBJ2-7; d_call: TRBD2; cdr3_aa: CAGRAGSYEQYF; cdr3_nt: TGTGCCGGGAGGGCGGGGTCCTACGAGCAGTACTTC
v_call: TRBV5-4; clone_size: NA; j_call: TRBJ2-7; d_call: TRBD2; cdr3_aa: CASSLALAGVGEQYF; cdr3_nt: TGTGCCAGCAGCTTGGCCCTAGCGGGAGTCGGCGAGCAGTACTTC
v_call: TRBV19; clone_size: NA; j_call: TRBJ1-5; d_call: NA; cdr3_aa: CASSIDVDQPQHF; cdr3_nt: TGTGCCAGTAGTATCGACGTGGATCAGCCCCAGCATTTT
v_call: TRBV27; clone_size: NA; j_call: TRBJ1-1; d_call: NA; cdr3_aa: CASSLSQGLTEAFF; cdr3_nt: TGTGCCAGCAGTTTATCACAGGGATTGACTGAAGCTTTCTTT
v_call: TRBV27; clone_size: NA; j_call: TRBJ2-1; d_call: TRBD2; cdr3_aa: CASSLSLAGYEQFF; cdr3_nt: TGTGCCAGCAGTTTATCGCTAGCGGGGTATGAGCAGTTCTTC
v_call: TRBV24-1; clone_size: NA; j_call: TRBJ2-1; d_call: NA; cdr3_aa: CATSPEGPNEQFF; cdr3_nt: TGTGCCACCAGTCCGGAGGGCCCCAATGAGCAGTTCTTC
v_call: TRBV1; clone_size: NA; j_call: TRBJ2-1; d_call: NA; cdr3_aa: CTSSRSGRCPYNEQFF; cdr3_nt: TGCACCAGCAGCCGGAGCGGGAGGTGCCCCTACAATGAGCAGTTCTTC
v_call: TRBV30; clone_size: few; j_call: TRBJ1-6; d_call: NA; cdr3_aa: CAWSVRAANSPLHF; cdr3_nt: TGTGCCTGGAGTGTGAGGGCAGCGAACTCACCCCTCCACTTT